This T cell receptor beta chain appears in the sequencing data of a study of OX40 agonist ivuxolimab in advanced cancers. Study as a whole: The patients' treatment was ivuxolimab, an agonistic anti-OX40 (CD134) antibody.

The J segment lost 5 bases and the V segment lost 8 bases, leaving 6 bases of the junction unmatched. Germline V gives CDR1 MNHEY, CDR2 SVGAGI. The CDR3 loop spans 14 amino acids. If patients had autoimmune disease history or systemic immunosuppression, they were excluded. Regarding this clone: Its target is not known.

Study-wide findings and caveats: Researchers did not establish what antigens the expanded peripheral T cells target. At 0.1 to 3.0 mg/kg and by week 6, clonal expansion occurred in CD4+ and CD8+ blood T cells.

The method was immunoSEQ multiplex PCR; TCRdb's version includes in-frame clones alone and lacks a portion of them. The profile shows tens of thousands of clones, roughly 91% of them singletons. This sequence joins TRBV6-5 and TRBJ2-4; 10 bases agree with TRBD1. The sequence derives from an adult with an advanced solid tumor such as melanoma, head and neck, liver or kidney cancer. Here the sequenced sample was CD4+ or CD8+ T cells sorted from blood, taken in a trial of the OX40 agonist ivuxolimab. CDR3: CASDRGLTQNIQYF. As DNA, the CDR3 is TGTGCCAGCGACAGGGGGCTCACCCAAAACATTCAGTACTTC.